The present TCR beta chain was sequenced within a study of tumor-infiltrating lymphocytes in primary liver carcinoma. Study-level information: With diameters of roughly 4 to 10 cm, tumors were stage T1-T3 N0M0.

Notes on the study in general: In tumor-adjacent and tumor-blood pairs, overlap was lower than in tumor region pairs.

A constant-region primer primed TCR beta cDNA synthesis from 450 to 550 ng of total RNA. Amplification in three nested multiplex PCR rounds with slightly modified ARM-PCR gave rise to TCR beta libraries. TRBV1-TRBV30 forward and Cbeta reverse primers drove the first two roughly 10-cycle rounds. MiXCR was run by TCRdb on the multiplex PCR reads, yielding one entry per CDR3 protein. The sample has approximately 99,000 distinct CDR3 sequences, about 70% seen once. This clonotype was seen at least ten times. Its antigen remains unknown. The CDR3 is 14 residues long. Germline CDR1 MNHEY, CDR2 SVGAGI. Between the trimmed V and J ends, which lost 6 bases and 0 bases, there was a span of 11 bases. It was from roughly 20-30 mg of unsorted bulk tissue that RNA and DNA were co-extracted. Primary liver carcinoma, confirmed by histopathology, was surgically resected.

The source of this sequence is a woman aged 55-69 years with primary liver carcinoma and hepatitis B virus infection. The sample taken for sequencing was liver tumor tissue from sampling region 5. The subset was: tumor region T5, tumor centre. The gene calls are TRBV6-5 and TRBJ1-1; perhaps TRBD1 as D (6 bases). The CDR3 sequence is CASRKDSMNTEAFF. CDR3 coding DNA: TGTGCCAGCAGGAAGGACAGTATGAACACTGAAGCTTTCTTT.